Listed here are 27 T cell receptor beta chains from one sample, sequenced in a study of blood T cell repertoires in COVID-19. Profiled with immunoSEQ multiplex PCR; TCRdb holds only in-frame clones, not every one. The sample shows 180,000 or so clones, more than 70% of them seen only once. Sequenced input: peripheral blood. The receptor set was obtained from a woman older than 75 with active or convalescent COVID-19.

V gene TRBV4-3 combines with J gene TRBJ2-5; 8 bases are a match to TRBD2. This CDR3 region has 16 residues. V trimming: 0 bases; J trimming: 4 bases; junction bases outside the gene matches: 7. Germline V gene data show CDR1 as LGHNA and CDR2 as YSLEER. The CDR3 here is CASSQDSGAGGETQYF. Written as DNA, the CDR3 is TGCGCCAGCAGCCAAGATAGTGGCGCGGGGGGAGAGACCCAGTACTTC.

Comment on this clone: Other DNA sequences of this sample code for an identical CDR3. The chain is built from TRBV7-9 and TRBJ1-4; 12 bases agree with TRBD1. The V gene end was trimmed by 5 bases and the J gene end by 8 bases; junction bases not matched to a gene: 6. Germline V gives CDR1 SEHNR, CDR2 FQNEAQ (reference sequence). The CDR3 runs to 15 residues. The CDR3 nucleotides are TGTGCCAGCAGCCCGGGACAGGGGGCGCGCGAAAAACTGTTTTTT. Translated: CASSPGQGAREKLFF.

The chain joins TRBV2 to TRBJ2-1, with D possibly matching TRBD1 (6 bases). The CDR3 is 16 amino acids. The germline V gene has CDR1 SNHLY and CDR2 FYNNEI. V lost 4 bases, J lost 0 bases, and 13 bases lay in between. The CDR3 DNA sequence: TGTGCCAGCAGTGGCTGGGCGGACAGCTCCTACAATGAGCAGTTCTTC. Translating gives CASSGWADSSYNEQFF.

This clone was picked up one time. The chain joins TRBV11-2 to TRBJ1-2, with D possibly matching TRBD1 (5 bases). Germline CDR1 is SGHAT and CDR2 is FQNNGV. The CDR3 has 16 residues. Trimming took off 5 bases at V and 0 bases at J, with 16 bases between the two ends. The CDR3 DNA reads TGTGCCAGCAGCACCCCGCGGGGCCCTCCTAACTATGGCTACACCTTC. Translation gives CASSTPRGPPNYGYTF.

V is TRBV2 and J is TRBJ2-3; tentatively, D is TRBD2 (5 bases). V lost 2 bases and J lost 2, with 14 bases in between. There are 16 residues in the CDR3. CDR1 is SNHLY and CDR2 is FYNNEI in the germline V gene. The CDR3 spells CASSELGWESTDTQYF. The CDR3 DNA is TGTGCCAGCAGTGAACTGGGCTGGGAGTCCACAGATACGCAGTATTTT.

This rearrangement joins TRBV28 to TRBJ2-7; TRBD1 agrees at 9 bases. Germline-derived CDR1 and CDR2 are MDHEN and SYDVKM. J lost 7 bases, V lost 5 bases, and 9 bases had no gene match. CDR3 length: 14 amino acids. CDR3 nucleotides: TGTGCCAGCAGTCGGGACAGGGTAACGGGAGAGCAGTACTTC. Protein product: CASSRDRVTGEQYF. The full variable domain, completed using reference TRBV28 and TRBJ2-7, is DVKVTQSSRYLVKRTGEKVFLECVQDMDHENMFWYRQDPGLGLRLIYFSYDVKMKEKGDIPEGYSVSREKKERFSLILESASTNQTSMYLCASSRDRVTGEQYFGPGTRLTVT.

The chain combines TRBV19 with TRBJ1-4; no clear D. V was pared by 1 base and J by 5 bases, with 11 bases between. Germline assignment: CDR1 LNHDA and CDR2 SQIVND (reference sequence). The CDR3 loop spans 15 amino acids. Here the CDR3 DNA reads TGTGCCAGTAGTATAGGGGCAGTCCAGAATGAAAAACTGTTTTTT. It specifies CASSIGAVQNEKLFF.

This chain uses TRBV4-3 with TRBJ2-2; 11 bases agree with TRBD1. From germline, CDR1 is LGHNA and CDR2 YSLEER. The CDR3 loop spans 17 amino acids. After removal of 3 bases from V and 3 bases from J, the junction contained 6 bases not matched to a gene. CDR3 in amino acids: CASSQLGQGDDTGELFF. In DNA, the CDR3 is TGCGCCAGCAGCCAGCTGGGACAGGGGGACGACACCGGGGAGCTGTTTTTT.

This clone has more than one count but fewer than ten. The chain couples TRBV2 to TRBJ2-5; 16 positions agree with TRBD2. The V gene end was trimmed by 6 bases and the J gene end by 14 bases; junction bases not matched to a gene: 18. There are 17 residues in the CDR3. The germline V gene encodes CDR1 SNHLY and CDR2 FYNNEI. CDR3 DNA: TGTGCCAGCAGCAAGCCGGAATCCGGGACTAGCGGGGGGGTCATCTACTTC. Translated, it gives CASSKPESGTSGGVIYF.

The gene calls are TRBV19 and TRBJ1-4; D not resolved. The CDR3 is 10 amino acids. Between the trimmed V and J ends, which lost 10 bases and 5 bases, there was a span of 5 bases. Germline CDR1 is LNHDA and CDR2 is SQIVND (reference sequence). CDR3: CATLNEKLFF. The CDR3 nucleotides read TGTGCCACCCTGAATGAAAAACTGTTTTTT.

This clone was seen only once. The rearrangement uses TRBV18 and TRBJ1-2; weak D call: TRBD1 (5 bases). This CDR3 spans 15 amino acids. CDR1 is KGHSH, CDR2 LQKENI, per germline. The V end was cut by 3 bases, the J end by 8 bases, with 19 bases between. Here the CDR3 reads CASSPRTGPGGGYTF. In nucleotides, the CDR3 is TGTGCCAGCTCACCCCGGACCGGACCGGGGGGGGGCTACACCTTC. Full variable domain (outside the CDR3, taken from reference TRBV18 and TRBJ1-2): NAGVMQNPRHLVRRRGQEARLRCSPMKGHSHVYWYRQLPEEGLKFMVYLQKENIIDESGMPKERFSAEFPKEGPSILRIQQVVRGDSAAYFCASSPRTGPGGGYTFGSGTRLTVV.

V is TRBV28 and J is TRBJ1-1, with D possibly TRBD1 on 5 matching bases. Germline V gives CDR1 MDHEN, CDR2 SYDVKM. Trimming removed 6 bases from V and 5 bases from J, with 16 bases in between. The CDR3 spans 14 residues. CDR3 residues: CASRVGGTRTEAFF. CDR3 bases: TGTGCCAGCAGGGTCGGGGGTACAAGGACTGAAGCTTTCTTT.

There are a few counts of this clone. CDR3 sequence (DNA): TGTGCCAGCAGTTCCGCCACGGGGGGCCTATCCTACGAGCAGTACTTC. This codes for CASSSATGGLSYEQYF. The V and J genes are TRBV27 and TRBJ2-7, with D maybe TRBD2 (7 bases). V was clipped by 4 bases and J by 1 base, with 17 bases between them. The CDR3 length is 16 residues. CDR1 is MNHEY, CDR2 SMNVEV, per germline (reference sequence).

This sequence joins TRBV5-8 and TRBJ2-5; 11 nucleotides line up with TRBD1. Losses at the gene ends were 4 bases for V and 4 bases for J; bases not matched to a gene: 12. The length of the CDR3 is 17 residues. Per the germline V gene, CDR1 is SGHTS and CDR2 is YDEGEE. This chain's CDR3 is CASSTRYGTGGRETQYF. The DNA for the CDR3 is TGTGCCAGCAGCACGCGATATGGGACAGGGGGAAGAGAGACCCAGTACTTC.

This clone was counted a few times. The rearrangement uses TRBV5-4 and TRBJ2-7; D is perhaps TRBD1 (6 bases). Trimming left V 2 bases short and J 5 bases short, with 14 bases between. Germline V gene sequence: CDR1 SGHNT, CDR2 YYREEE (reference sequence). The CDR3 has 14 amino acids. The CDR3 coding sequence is TGTGCCAGCAGCTTCTGGACAGTCCCCCACGAGCAGTACTTC. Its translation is CASSFWTVPHEQYF.

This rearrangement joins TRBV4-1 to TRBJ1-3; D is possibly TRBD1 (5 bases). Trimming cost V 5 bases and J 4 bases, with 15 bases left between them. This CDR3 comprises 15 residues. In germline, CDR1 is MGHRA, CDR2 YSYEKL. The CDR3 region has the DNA TGCGCCAGCAGCGAAACGGGGGGATCGGGAAACACCATATATTTT. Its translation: CASSETGGSGNTIYF.

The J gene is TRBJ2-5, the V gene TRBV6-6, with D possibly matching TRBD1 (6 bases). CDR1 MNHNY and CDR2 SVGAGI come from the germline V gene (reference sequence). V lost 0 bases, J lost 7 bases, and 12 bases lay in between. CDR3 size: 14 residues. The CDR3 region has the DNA TGTGCCAGCAGTTACTCCAGGGGCATGGTGACCCAGTACTTC. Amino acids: CASSYSRGMVTQYF.

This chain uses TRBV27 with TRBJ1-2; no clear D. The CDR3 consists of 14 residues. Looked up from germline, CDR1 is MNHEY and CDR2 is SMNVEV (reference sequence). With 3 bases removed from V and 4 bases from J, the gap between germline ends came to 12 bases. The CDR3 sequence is CASSFFGEGYGYTF. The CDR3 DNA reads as TGTGCCAGCAGTTTTTTCGGGGAGGGCTATGGCTACACCTTC.

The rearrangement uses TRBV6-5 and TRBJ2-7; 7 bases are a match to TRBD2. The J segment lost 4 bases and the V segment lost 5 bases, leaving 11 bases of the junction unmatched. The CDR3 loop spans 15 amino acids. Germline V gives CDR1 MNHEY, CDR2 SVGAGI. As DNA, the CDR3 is TGTGCCAGCAGTCCTACGGCGGGGGATTTGTACGAGCAGTACTTC. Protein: CASSPTAGDLYEQYF.

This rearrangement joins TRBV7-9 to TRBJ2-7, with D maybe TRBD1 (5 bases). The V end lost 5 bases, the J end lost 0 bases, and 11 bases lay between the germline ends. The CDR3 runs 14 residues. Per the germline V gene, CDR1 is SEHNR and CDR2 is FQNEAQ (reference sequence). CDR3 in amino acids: CASSLKGNSYEQYF. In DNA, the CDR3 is TGTGCCAGCAGCCTCAAGGGGAACTCCTACGAGCAGTACTTC.

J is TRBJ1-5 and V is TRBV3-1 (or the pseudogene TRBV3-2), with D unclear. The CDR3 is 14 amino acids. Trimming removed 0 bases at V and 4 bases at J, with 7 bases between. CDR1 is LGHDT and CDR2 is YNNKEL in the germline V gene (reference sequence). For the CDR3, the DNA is TGTGCCAGCAGCCAAGATGGGCAGAATCAGCCCCAGCATTTT. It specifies CASSQDGQNQPQHF.

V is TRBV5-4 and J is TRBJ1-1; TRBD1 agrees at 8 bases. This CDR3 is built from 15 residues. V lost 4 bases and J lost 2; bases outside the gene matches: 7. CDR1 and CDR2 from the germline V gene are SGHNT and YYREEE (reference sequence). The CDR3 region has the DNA TGTGCCAGCAGCCCGATGCAGGGGGCCAACACTGAAGCTTTCTTT. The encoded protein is CASSPMQGANTEAFF.

DNA of the CDR3: TGTGCCAGCAGTGTACAGGAATCTAGCACAGATACGCAGTATTTT. This encodes CASSVQESSTDTQYF. The rearrangement links TRBV2 to TRBJ2-3; D is possibly TRBD1 (5 bases). The CDR3 loop spans 15 amino acids. Germline V gives CDR1 SNHLY, CDR2 FYNNEI. V gave up 4 bases and J gave up 0 bases, with 11 bases separating them.

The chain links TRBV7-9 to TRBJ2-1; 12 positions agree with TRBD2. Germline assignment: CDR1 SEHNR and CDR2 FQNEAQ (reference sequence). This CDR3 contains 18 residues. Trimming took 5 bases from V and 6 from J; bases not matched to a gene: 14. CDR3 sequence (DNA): TGTGCCAGCAGCCTCAAAATAAGACTAGCGGGGGTCCTCAATGAGCAGTTCTTC. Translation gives CASSLKIRLAGVLNEQFF.

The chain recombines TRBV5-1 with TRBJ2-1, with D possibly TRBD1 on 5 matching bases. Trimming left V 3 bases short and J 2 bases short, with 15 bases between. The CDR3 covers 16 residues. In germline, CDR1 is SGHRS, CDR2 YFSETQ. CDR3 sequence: CASSWGLGSTYNEQFF. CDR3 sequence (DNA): TGCGCCAGCAGCTGGGGCCTGGGCTCCACCTACAATGAGCAGTTCTTC. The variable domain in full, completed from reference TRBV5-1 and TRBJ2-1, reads KAGVTQTPRYLIKTRGQQVTLSCSPISGHRSVSWYQQTPGQGLQFLFEYFSETQRNKGNFPGRFSGRQFSNSRSEMNVSTLELGDSALYLCASSWGLGSTYNEQFFGPGTRLTVL.

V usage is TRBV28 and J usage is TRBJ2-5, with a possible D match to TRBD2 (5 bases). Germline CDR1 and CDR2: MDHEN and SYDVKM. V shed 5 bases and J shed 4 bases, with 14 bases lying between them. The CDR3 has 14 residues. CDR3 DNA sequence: TGTGCCAGCAGTAAGGGCTCGAGGGTAGAGACCCAGTACTTC. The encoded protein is CASSKGSRVETQYF. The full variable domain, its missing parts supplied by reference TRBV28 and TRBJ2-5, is DVKVTQSSRYLVKRTGEKVFLECVQDMDHENMFWYRQDPGLGLRLIYFSYDVKMKEKGDIPEGYSVSREKKERFSLILESASTNQTSMYLCASSKGSRVETQYFGPGTRLLVL.

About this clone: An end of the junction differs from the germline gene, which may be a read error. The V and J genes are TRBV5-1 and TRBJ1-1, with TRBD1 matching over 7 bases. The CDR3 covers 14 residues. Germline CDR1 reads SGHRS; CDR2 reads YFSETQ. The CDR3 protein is CASTLTGRGTEAFF. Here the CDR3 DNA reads TGCGCCAGCACCTTGACAGGGCGTGGGACTGAAGCTTTCTTT.